The entry that follows covers one T cell receptor (beta chain) sequence. Its antigen is not yet known. No quality values exist for individual bases; no much larger clone is one base distant. CD3+CD8+ T cells were sorted from fresh PBMCs before TCR sequencing. These data come from a study of immunodeficiency (dated by TCRdb to about 2019). Background on the whole study: The repertoires were analyzed to search for VDJ recombination defects and oligoclonality.

Overall study results and their limits: Relative to control CD8+ T cells, CD8+ T cells from patients had restricted TRB V-J pairing and a lower productive entropy. Based on top-100 and total clonotype frequencies, severe oligoclonality was found in patient CD8+ T cells but not in patient CD4+ T cells. In entropy comparisons, n=3 (open circles) was shown for patients versus healthy controls, and a thymic development effect was only suggested as possible.

The junction carries 8 bases between V and J, which are trimmed by 5 bases and 1 base respectively. From a lookup of the germline V gene (reference sequence), CDR1 and CDR2 are GTSNPN and SVGIG. Reading from cysteine to phenylalanine, the CDR3 counts 12 amino acids. Of all the DNA, just the CDR3 is kept, 36 bases in frame from base 1. Genomic DNA was extracted with the QIAamp DNA Blood Mini Kit and sent for immunoSEQ repertoire analysis. CDR3 regions were amplified by multiplex PCR from a standard quantity of genomic DNA template. An Illumina platform was used to sequence the PCR products. In the original analysis: Sequences were mapped to a reference, using V, D and J gene definitions from IMGT. To eliminate PCR and sequencing errors, a nearest-neighbor clustering algorithm combined closely related sequences. V, D and J usage in productive unique and total sequences was analyzed using ImmunoSEQ Analyzer tools and R version 3.6.1. TCRdb took over this immuneACCESS table, retaining in-frame rearrangements with V and J assigned. Such tables are incomplete; in checked studies, under half of the missing clones stem from an unresolved V gene, and the remainder is unexplained. V, J and clone size reflect that table, while D and trimming were determined from the DNA. The sample contains roughly 3,400 clones, around 91% of them found a single time. The top ten constitute around 13% of the sample.

The sequencing sample was made of CD8+ T cells from blood. The receptor was derived from a human donor in good health. This receptor chain uses TRBV30 and TRBJ1-1; a tentative D call is TRBD1 (5 bases match). The nucleotide sequence is TGTGCCTGGGAGGGGTCGAACACTGAAGCTTTCTTT. Translation gives CAWEGSNTEAFF.